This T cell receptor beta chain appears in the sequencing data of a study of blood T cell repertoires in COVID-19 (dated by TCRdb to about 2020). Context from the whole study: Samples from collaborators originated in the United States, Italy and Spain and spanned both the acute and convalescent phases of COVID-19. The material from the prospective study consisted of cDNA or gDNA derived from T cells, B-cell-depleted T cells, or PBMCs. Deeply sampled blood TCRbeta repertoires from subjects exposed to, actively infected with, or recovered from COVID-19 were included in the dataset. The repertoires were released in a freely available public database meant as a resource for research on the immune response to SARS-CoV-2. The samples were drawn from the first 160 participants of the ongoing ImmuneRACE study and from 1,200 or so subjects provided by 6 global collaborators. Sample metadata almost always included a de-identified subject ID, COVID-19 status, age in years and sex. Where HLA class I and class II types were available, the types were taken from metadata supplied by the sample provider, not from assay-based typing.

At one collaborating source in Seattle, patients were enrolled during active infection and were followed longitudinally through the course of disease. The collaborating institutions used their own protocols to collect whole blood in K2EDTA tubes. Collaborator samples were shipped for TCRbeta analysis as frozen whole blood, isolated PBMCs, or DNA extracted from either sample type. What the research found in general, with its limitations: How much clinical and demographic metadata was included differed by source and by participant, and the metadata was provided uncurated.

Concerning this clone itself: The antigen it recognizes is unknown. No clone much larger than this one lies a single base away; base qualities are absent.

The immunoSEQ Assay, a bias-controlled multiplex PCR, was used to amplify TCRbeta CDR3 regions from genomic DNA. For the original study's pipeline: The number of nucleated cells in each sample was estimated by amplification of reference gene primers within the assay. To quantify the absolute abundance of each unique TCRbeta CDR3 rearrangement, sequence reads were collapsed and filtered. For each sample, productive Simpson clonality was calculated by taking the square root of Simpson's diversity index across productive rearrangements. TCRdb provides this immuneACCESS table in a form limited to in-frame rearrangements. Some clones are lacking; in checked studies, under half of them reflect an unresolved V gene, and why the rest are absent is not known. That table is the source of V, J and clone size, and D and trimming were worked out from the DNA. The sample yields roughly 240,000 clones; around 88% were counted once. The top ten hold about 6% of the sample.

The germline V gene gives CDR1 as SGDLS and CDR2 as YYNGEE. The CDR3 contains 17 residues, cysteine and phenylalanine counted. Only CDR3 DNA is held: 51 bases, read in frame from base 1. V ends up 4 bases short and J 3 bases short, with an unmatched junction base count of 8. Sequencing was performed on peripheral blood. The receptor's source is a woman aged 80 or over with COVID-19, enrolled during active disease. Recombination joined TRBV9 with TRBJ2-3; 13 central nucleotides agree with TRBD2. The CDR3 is CASSPTSGGAFTDTQYF. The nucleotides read TGTGCCAGCAGCCCCACTAGCGGGGGGGCTTTTACAGATACGCAGTATTTT.